These 19 T cell receptor beta chains were all obtained from the same sample, sequenced in a study of radiation and T cells in renal cell carcinoma. The protocol was immunoSEQ multiplex PCR, while the TCRdb copy is restricted to in-frame clones and leaves out a portion. Of more than 95,000 clones listed, about four fifths are singletons. This sample's time point: blood 2 weeks post-SBRT. This sample's treatment: 15 Gy SBRT to primary tumor, nephrectomy 4 weeks later. The specimen comprised blood, sampled from a patient whose treatment included radiotherapy and nephrectomy. The receptors were gathered from a man over 45 with renal cell carcinoma.

The chain is built from TRBV7-2 and TRBJ2-2, with a possible D match to TRBD1 (5 bases). Germline V gene lookup returns CDR1 SGHTA and CDR2 FQGNSA. This CDR3 spans 15 amino acids. Trimming took off 1 base at V and 5 bases at J, with 11 bases between the two ends. This chain's CDR3 is CASSLVPTATGELFF. The CDR3 region has the DNA TGTGCCAGCAGCTTAGTTCCGACAGCGACCGGGGAGCTGTTTTTT.

This chain uses TRBV18 with TRBJ2-2; D may correspond to TRBD1 or TRBD2 (5 bases each). CDR3 size: 15 residues. Germline CDR1 reads KGHSH; CDR2 reads LQKENI. V lost 3 bases, J lost 2 bases, and 10 bases lay in between. This CDR3 is CASSPGTLNTGELFF. The CDR3, as DNA: TGTGCCAGCTCACCGGGGACCTTAAACACCGGGGAGCTGTTTTTT.

The CDR3 region is CASSYAAGVDEQFF. CDR3 coding DNA: TGTGCCAGCAGTTATGCAGCTGGAGTGGATGAGCAGTTCTTC. The chain uses TRBV7-9 and TRBJ2-1; D unclear. This CDR3 contains 14 residues. The V gene lost 6 bases and the J gene lost 8 bases, with 17 bases spanning the gap. Germline V gives CDR1 SEHNR, CDR2 FQNEAQ (reference sequence).

This clone was detected a few times. This chain joins TRBV7-6 and TRBJ2-7; TRBD1 aligns across 8 bases. From germline, CDR1 is SGHVS and CDR2 FNYEAQ. J lost 0 bases, V lost 3 bases, and 1 base had no gene match. The CDR3 consists of 14 residues. The CDR3 sequence: CASSFQGASYEQYF. The CDR3 nucleotides are TGTGCCAGCAGCTTCCAGGGGGCCTCCTACGAGCAGTACTTC.

The V call is TRBV7-2, the J call TRBJ1-4; D unclear. V lost 5 bases and J lost 8, with 9 bases in between. Per the germline V gene, CDR1 is SGHTA and CDR2 is FQGNSA. The CDR3 sequence is 12 residues long. The CDR3 sequence: CASSRPGEKLFF. In nucleotides, the CDR3 is TGTGCCAGCAGCCGACCTGGGGAAAAACTGTTTTTT.

The chain joins TRBV18 to TRBJ2-2; D remains unclear. The V end lost 6 bases, the J end lost 3 bases, and 17 bases lay between the germline ends. Germline lookup yields CDR1 KGHSH and CDR2 LQKENI. CDR3 length: 16 amino acids. The CDR3 spells CASSARTAVDTGELFF. The CDR3 DNA is TGTGCCAGCTCGGCAAGAACGGCGGTGGACACCGGGGAGCTGTTTTTT. The variable domain in full, completed from reference TRBV18 and TRBJ2-2, reads NAGVMQNPRHLVRRRGQEARLRCSPMKGHSHVYWYRQLPEEGLKFMVYLQKENIIDESGMPKERFSAEFPKEGPSILRIQQVVRGDSAAYFCASSARTAVDTGELFFGEGSRLTVL.

This rearrangement joins TRBV7-9 to TRBJ2-5; D gene uncertain. The V and J ends lost 5 bases and 6 bases respectively, with 7 bases between them. This CDR3 has 11 amino acids. Germline assignment: CDR1 SEHNR and CDR2 FQNEAQ (reference sequence). The CDR3 sequence: CASSHSQTQYF. The CDR3 nucleotides read TGTGCCAGCAGCCATAGCCAGACCCAGTACTTC.

V usage is TRBV5-1 and J usage is TRBJ2-3; D is perhaps TRBD2 (6 bases). The CDR3 contains 15 residues. Trimming left V 2 bases short and J 0 bases short, with 10 bases between. Germline V CDR1 and CDR2: SGHRS, YFSETQ. The DNA for the CDR3 is TGCGCCAGCAGCTTTGCGGGACCTAGCACAGATACGCAGTATTTT. Translated: CASSFAGPSTDTQYF.

The chain employs TRBV5-5 and TRBJ2-2; D not resolved. This CDR3 spans 14 amino acids. Germline V gene sequence: CDR1 SGHKS, CDR2 YYEKEE (reference sequence). V lost 1 base to trimming and J lost 0 bases, with 4 bases between them. CDR3 in DNA: TGTGCCAGCAGCTTGTGGACGAACACCGGGGAGCTGTTTTTT. This encodes CASSLWTNTGELFF.

The chain employs TRBV15 and TRBJ1-5, with no clear D. This CDR3 comprises 16 residues. Trimming took 4 bases from V and 2 from J, leaving 15 bases between them. Germline V lookup: CDR1 LNHNV, CDR2 YYDKDF (reference sequence). DNA for the CDR3: TGTGCCACCAGCAATAGACTGGCTTGGGGCAATCAGCCCCAGCATTTT. It yields the protein CATSNRLAWGNQPQHF.

V gene TRBV7-9 combines with J gene TRBJ2-2; maybe TRBD1 (6 bases). The germline V and J ends were trimmed by 6 bases and 8 bases, with 19 bases remaining between them. The germline V gene encodes CDR1 SEHNR and CDR2 FQNEAQ (reference sequence). The CDR3 has 15 amino acids. Here the CDR3 DNA reads TGTGCCAGCAGACGAGAGGGACAAGTTTCTGGGGAGCTGTTTTTT. Its translation: CASRREGQVSGELFF.

The V and J genes are TRBV7-2 and TRBJ1-3, with TRBD1 matching over 11 bases. The CDR3 is 18 residues long. With 5 bases clipped from V and 4 bases from J, the junction kept 13 bases outside the gene matches. Germline CDR1 SGHTA, CDR2 FQGNSA. The CDR3: CASSLNSGQGALGNTIYF. CDR3 nucleotide sequence: TGTGCCAGCAGCCTAAATTCAGGACAGGGGGCGCTAGGAAACACCATATATTTT.

The chain carries TRBV7-2 and TRBJ2-2; unclear D gene. CDR1 and CDR2 from the germline V gene are SGHTA and FQGNSA. The CDR3 loop spans 14 amino acids. The V end was cut by 6 bases, the J end by 6 bases, with 14 bases between. The CDR3 spells CASRRSFQPGELFF. The CDR3, as DNA: TGTGCCAGCAGGAGGTCTTTCCAACCCGGGGAGCTGTTTTTT.

This clone has only a few counts. The chain combines TRBV6-6 with TRBJ2-5, with a tentative D call TRBD2 (6 bases). This CDR3 is 15 amino acids long. V gave up 5 bases and J gave up 1 base, with 14 bases separating them. Germline values: CDR1 MNHNY, CDR2 SVGAGI (reference sequence). Written as DNA, the CDR3 is TGTGCCAGCAGTAAACTAGCCGGACCCCAAGAGACCCAGTACTTC. This sequence encodes CASSKLAGPQETQYF.

The CDR3 bases are TGTGCCAGCAGTGAAACCCGGGACAGTAGCACTGAAGCTTTCTTT. Amino acids: CASSETRDSSTEAFF. V gene TRBV6-1 combines with J gene TRBJ1-1; 7 nucleotides match TRBD1. Germline CDR1 reads MNHNS; CDR2 reads SASEGT. V was pared by 2 bases and J by 4 bases, with 7 bases of the junction left unmatched. The CDR3 covers 15 residues.

V is TRBV18 and J is TRBJ2-6, with D perhaps matching TRBD2 (5 bases). Germline CDR1 KGHSH, CDR2 LQKENI. V lost 3 bases, J lost 2 bases, and 17 bases lay in between. The CDR3 spans 18 residues. The CDR3 protein is CASSPALAGRPGANVLTF. The CDR3 DNA sequence: TGTGCCAGCTCACCCGCACTGGCGGGTCGACCTGGGGCCAACGTCCTGACTTTC.

This chain uses TRBV11-2 with TRBJ1-1; TRBD1 matches at 7 bases. CDR1 SGHAT and CDR2 FQNNGV come from the germline V gene. The CDR3 contains 15 residues. The V segment lost 5 bases and the J segment 1 base; nucleotides outside the gene matches: 7. The CDR3 spells CASSLLTGENTEAFF. In DNA form, the CDR3 reads TGTGCCAGCAGCCTACTCACAGGGGAGAACACTGAAGCTTTCTTT.

The rearrangement uses TRBV5-6 and TRBJ2-5; D perhaps matches TRBD1 (5 bases). The V end was cut by 2 bases, the J end by 3 bases, with 11 bases between. This CDR3 comprises 14 residues. Germline assignment: CDR1 SGHDT and CDR2 YYEEEE. The CDR3 DNA follows: TGTGCCAGCAGCTTTCTGCCCAGGGAAGAGACCCAGTACTTC. Translation: CASSFLPREETQYF.

The V gene is TRBV30, the J gene TRBJ2-7, with D perhaps matching TRBD2 (5 bases). The CDR3 consists of 12 residues. Trimming cost V 0 bases and J 4 bases, with 7 bases left between them. The germline CDR1 and CDR2 sequences are GTSNPN and SVGIG (reference sequence). CDR3 nucleotide sequence: TGTGCCTGGAGTGTCGGAGGATACGAGCAGTACTTC. It yields the protein CAWSVGGYEQYF.